The source of this T cell receptor beta chain is a study of cytomegalovirus exposure and HLA in healthy donors. Broader study findings: A later analysis linked a missense variant in DCLRE1C to the trimming of TCR beta V and J genes. TRBV6-2, TRBV6-3 and other indistinguishable V segments were excluded. There were reportedly fewer N-insertions in an Asian-associated ancestry cluster than the approximately 600-donor mean, in a later analysis. TCR beta sequences numbering 15,000 to 20,000 were associated with HLA alleles at 0.05 false discovery rate in a later analysis.

As for this clone: Its antigen is still unknown.

Germline-derived CDR1 and CDR2 are MNHEY and SMNVEV (reference sequence). The J segment lost 6 bases and the V segment lost 5 bases, leaving 7 bases of the junction unmatched. CDR3 length equals 14 residues. Researchers ran the PCR with 60 Vbeta and 13 Jbeta primers. TCRdb's copy holds only in-frame clones and misses some; the assay was immunoSEQ multiplex PCR. The table includes 35,000 to 50,000 clones, approximately 81% detected once. The chain recombines TRBV27 with TRBJ1-2; 9 bases match TRBD1. The sequenced sample consisted of PBMCs. This receptor was obtained from a man aged 45-65 years in good health and CMV-seronegative. The CDR3 protein is CASSRQGDFDGYTF. CDR3 coding DNA: TGTGCCAGCAGTAGACAGGGGGATTTCGATGGCTACACCTTC.